This TCR beta chain was sequenced in a study of blood T cells in healthy people across ages. This clonotype has only a few counts. A J-beta primer mix and a sample-barcoded 5' primer were used in a second PCR of roughly 6 to 11 cycles. Each CDR3 protein is one row after TCRdb ran MiXCR on the 5' RACE reads. The sample holds 1.5 million to 2 million distinct CDR3 sequences, around 48% seen once. Germline V gene sequence: CDR1 MNHEY, CDR2 SVGEGT. The CDR3 consists of 12 residues. The V end was cut by 10 bases, the J end by 4 bases, with 11 bases between. The chain joins TRBV6-2 or TRBV6-3 to TRBJ2-1, with D perhaps TRBD1 (6 bases). The receptor was isolated from a woman aged 40 to 50 in good health. The specimen sequenced was blood. CDR3 bases: TGTGCCACCGCGGACAGATACAATGAGCAGTTCTTC. Amino acids: CATADRYNEQFF.